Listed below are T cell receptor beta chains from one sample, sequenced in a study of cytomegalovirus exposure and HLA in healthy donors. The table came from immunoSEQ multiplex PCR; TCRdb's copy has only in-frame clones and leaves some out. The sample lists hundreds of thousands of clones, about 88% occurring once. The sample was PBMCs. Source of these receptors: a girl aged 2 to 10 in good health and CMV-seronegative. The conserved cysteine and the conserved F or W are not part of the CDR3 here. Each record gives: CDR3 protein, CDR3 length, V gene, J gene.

CDR3aa: ASSLLTSLSYNEQF
len: 14
v_gene: TRBV27
j_gene: TRBJ2-1

CDR3aa: ASSLNSQPNTEAF
len: 13
v_gene: TRBV5-1
j_gene: TRBJ1-1

CDR3aa: ASSADRAGANVLT
len: 13
v_gene: TRBV19
j_gene: TRBJ2-6

CDR3aa: SVERRGTINNEQF
len: 13
v_gene: TRBV29-1
j_gene: TRBJ2-1

CDR3aa: ASSPGGIQNSPLH
len: 13
v_gene: TRBV7-9
j_gene: TRBJ1-6

CDR3aa: ATEPGQVTDTQY
len: 12
v_gene: TRBV2
j_gene: TRBJ2-3

CDR3aa: ASSLRPGYYGYT
len: 12
v_gene: TRBV11-2
j_gene: TRBJ1-2

CDR3aa: ASSSWTGAGETQY
len: 13
v_gene: TRBV7-8
j_gene: TRBJ2-5

CDR3aa: ASSYRRGRIYEQY
len: 13
v_gene: TRBV6-5
j_gene: TRBJ2-7

CDR3aa: ASSPLGQGPRQPQH
len: 14
v_gene: TRBV27
j_gene: TRBJ1-5

CDR3aa: ASSDRGTEAF
len: 10
v_gene: TRBV7-9
j_gene: TRBJ1-1